These T cell receptor beta chains were read from a single sample in a study of cytomegalovirus exposure and HLA in healthy donors. Some clones are missing from TCRdb's copy, which holds only in-frame ones; the method was immunoSEQ multiplex PCR. The table lists roughly 180,000 clones, 65% to 85% of them singletons. The sample comprised PBMCs. The receptors shown here come from a male donor in good health and CMV-seronegative. Both conserved end residues are part of each CDR3. A D gene is named only where the DNA matches it firmly. Clone size, where shown, is once, few, many, or a class for clones that have expanded.

TRBD1	NA	TRBV5-4	TRBJ1-1	CASSWDRGLEEAFF	TGTGCCAGCAGCTGGGACAGGGGCTTGGAGGAAGCTTTCTTT
TRBD1	once	TRBV5-4	TRBJ2-5	CASSFETGAETQYF	TGTGCCAGCAGCTTCGAGACAGGGGCAGAGACCCAGTACTTC
NA	NA	TRBV4-3	TRBJ1-1	CASSSRLRDSGRGTEAFF	TGCGCCAGCAGCTCCCGGCTCCGGGACTCTGGGCGGGGCACTGAAGCTTTCTTT
TRBD2	NA	TRBV4-3	TRBJ2-7	CASSLSGGSGSYEQYF	TGCGCCAGCAGCCTTTCGGGGGGGAGCGGTTCCTACGAGCAGTACTTC
NA	NA	TRBV7-8	TRBJ2-7	CASSLAHRYEQYF	TGTGCCAGCAGCTTAGCGCACAGGTACGAGCAGTACTTC
TRBD1	NA	TRBV28	TRBJ1-2	CASKEGQGVNGYTF	TGTGCCAGCAAAGAGGGACAGGGAGTTAATGGCTACACCTTC
TRBD1	NA	TRBV28	TRBJ2-7	CASSKLGPGQGSYEQYF	TGTGCCAGCAGTAAATTGGGGCCGGGACAGGGGAGTTACGAGCAGTACTTC
NA	NA	TRBV7-6	TRBJ2-1	CASSLAGASSYNEQFF	TGTGCCAGCAGCTTAGCGGGGGCAAGCTCCTACAATGAGCAGTTCTTC
TRBD1	few	TRBV6-5	TRBJ1-2	CASSYEGASSNYGYTF	TGTGCCAGCAGTTACGAGGGGGCGTCTTCAAACTATGGCTACACCTTC
NA	NA	TRBV6-6	TRBJ1-6	CASSTRDSPLHF	TGTGCCAGCAGTACGAGGGATTCACCCCTCCACTTT
TRBD2	once	TRBV5-1	TRBJ2-3	CASSLSLAGAHTDTQYF	TGCGCCAGCAGCTTGAGTCTAGCGGGGGCCCACACAGATACGCAGTATTTT
TRBD2	NA	TRBV5-4	TRBJ2-7	CASSPGTSGGTGAYEQYF	TGTGCCAGCAGCCCCGGGACTAGCGGAGGTACGGGGGCGTACGAGCAGTACTTC
TRBD2	NA	TRBV11-2	TRBJ2-3	CASSFNVGTSGTDTQYF	TGTGCCAGCAGCTTCAACGTCGGGACTAGCGGGACAGATACGCAGTATTTT
NA	NA	TRBV12-2	TRBJ2-3	CASRLASISSNAPSSTDTQYF	TGTGCAAGTCGCTTAGCGTCGATTAGCTCGAACGCGCCATCTAGCACAGATACGCAGTATTTT
TRBD2	NA	TRBV6-5	TRBJ2-5	CASSYAGDQETQYF	TGTGCCAGCAGTTACGCGGGGGACCAAGAGACCCAGTACTTC
NA	NA	TRBV7-2	TRBJ1-2	CASSLGPGANYGYTF	TGTGCCAGCAGCTTGGGTCCAGGGGCAAACTATGGCTACACCTTC
NA	NA	TRBV15	TRBJ2-7	CATSRDRGPPYEQYF	TGTGCCACCAGCAGAGATAGAGGGCCCCCCTACGAGCAGTACTTC
NA	few	TRBV18	TRBJ2-7	CASSPPKEQGAYEQYF	TGTGCCAGCTCACCACCGAAAGAACAGGGAGCCTACGAGCAGTACTTC
NA	NA	TRBV5-1	TRBJ2-3	CASSFSLRETGTDTQYF	TGCGCCAGCAGCTTCTCACTAAGGGAAACGGGGACAGATACGCAGTATTTT
TRBD1	NA	TRBV7-9	TRBJ1-1	CASSPRTGGRNTEAFF	TGTGCCAGCAGCCCTCGGACAGGGGGCAGGAACACTGAAGCTTTCTTT
NA	once	TRBV4-2	TRBJ2-2	CASSPGGGAGELFF	TGTGCCAGCAGCCCCGGCGGGGGCGCCGGGGAGCTGTTTTTT
NA	NA	TRBV6-1	TRBJ2-7	CASSEQDSGSYEQYF	TGTGCCAGCAGTGAACAAGATAGCGGCTCCTACGAGCAGTACTTC
TRBD1	NA	TRBV14	TRBJ2-7	CASSLGQGSYEQYF	TGTGCCAGCAGCCTCGGACAGGGCTCCTACGAGCAGTACTTC
TRBD1	NA	TRBV5-1	TRBJ1-2	CASSFGTANYGYTF	TGCGCCAGCAGCTTCGGGACAGCAAACTATGGCTACACCTTC
NA	NA	TRBV10-3	TRBJ2-7	CAISPTGRTYEQYF	TGTGCCATCAGCCCAACAGGACGAACCTACGAGCAGTACTTC
TRBD2	NA	TRBV27	TRBJ2-3	CASSEREWLTDTQYF	TGTGCCAGCAGTGAGCGGGAGTGGTTGACAGATACGCAGTATTTT
NA	NA	TRBV4-3	TRBJ2-7	CASSQEAIPGTLTYEQYF	TGCGCCAGCAGCCAAGAGGCGATCCCCGGGACTCTAACCTACGAGCAGTACTTC
NA	NA	TRBV29-1	TRBJ2-1	CSAALGGGLNEQFF	TGCAGCGCGGCTCTGGGGGGGGGCCTAAATGAGCAGTTCTTC
NA	NA	TRBV6-1	TRBJ1-5	CASSEEGDQPQHF	TGTGCCAGCAGTGAAGAGGGGGATCAGCCCCAGCATTTT
NA	NA	TRBV2	TRBJ2-7	CASREQIASYEQYF	TGTGCCAGCAGGGAACAGATTGCCTCCTACGAGCAGTACTTC
NA	NA	TRBV14	TRBJ2-2	CASSEVPAGVAGELFF	TGTGCCAGCAGCGAAGTCCCGGCAGGGGTGGCCGGGGAGCTGTTTTTT
TRBD1	once	TRBV19	TRBJ1-2	CASSLQGAYGYTF	TGTGCCAGTAGCCTACAGGGGGCATATGGCTACACCTTC
NA	few	TRBV5-1	TRBJ1-2	CASSLVLGDNYGYTF	TGCGCCAGCAGCTTGGTCTTAGGGGATAACTATGGCTACACCTTC